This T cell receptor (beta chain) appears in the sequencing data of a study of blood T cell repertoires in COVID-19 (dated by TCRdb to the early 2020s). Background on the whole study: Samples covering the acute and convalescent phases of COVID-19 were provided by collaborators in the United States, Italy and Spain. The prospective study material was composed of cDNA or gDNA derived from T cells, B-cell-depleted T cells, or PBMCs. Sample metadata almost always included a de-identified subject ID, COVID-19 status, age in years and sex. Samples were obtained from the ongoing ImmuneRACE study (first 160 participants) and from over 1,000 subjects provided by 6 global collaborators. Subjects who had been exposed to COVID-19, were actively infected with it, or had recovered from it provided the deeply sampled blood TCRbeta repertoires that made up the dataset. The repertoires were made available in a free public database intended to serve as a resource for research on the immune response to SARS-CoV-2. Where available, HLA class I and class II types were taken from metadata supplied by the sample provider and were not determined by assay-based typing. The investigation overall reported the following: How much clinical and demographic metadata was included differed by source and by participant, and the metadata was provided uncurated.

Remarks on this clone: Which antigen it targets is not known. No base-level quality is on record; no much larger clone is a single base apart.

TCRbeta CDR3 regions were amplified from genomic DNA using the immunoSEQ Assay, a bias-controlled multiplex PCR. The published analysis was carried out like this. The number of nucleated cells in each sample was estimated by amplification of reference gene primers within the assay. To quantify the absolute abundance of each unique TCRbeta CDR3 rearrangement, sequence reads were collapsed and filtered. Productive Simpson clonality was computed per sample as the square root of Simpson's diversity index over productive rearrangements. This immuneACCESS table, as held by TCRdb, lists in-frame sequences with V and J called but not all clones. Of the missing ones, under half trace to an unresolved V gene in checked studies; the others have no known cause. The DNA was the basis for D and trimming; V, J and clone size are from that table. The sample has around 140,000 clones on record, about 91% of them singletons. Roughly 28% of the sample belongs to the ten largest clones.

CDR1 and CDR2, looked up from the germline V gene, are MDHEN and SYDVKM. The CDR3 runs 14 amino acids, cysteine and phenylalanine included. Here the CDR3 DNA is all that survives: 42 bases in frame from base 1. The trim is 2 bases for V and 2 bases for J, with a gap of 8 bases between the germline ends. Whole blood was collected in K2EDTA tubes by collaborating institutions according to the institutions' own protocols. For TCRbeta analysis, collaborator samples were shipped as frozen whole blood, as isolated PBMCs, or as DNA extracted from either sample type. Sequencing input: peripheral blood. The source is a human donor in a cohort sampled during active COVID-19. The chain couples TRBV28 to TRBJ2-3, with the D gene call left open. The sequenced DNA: TGTGCCAGCAGTTTACCAGGCGACACAGATACGCAGTATTTT. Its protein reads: CASSLPGDTDTQYF. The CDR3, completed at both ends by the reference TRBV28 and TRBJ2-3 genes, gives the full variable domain DVKVTQSSRYLVKRTGEKVFLECVQDMDHENMFWYRQDPGLGLRLIYFSYDVKMKEKGDIPEGYSVSREKKERFSLILESASTNQTSMYLCASSLPGDTDTQYFGPGTRLTVL.